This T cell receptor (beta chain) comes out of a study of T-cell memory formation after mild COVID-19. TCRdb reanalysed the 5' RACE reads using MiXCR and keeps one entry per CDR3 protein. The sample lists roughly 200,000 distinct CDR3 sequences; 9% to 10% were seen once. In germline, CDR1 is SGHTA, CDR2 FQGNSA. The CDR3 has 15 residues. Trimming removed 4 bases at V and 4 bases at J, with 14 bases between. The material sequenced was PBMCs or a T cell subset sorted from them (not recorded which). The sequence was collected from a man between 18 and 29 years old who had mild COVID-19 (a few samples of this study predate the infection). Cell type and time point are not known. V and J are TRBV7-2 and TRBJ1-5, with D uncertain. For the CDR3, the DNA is TGTGCCAGCAGCTCGAATGGACTGAGTAATCAGCCCCAGCATTTT. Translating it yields CASSSNGLSNQPQHF.